The 12 T cell receptor beta chains below come from one sample, sequenced in a study of type 1 and type 2 diabetes patients. The PCR template was genomic DNA. Amplification of the beta chain CDR3 used 30 forward and 13 reverse multiplex primers. Each CDR3 protein gets one entry after TCRdb re-called the multiplex PCR reads with MiXCR. The sample has about 270,000 distinct CDR3 sequences, around 47% seen once. Sequencing input: peripheral blood mononuclear cells (PBMCs). The receptors derive from a man younger than 35 with type 2 diabetes.

This clonotype was picked up a small number of times. CDR3 residues: CASSLETGGVGANGYTF. The CDR3 DNA follows: TGTGCCAGCAGCCTAGAGACAGGGGGCGTCGGAGCAAATGGCTACACCTTC. This chain uses TRBV7-8 with TRBJ1-2, with 10 bases that match TRBD1. V was pared by 5 bases and J by 6 bases, with 15 bases of the junction left unmatched. Germline values: CDR1 SGHVS, CDR2 FQNEAQ. The length of the CDR3 is 17 residues.

The rearrangement uses TRBV5-1 and TRBJ2-7, with D possibly TRBD2 on 6 matching bases. V lost 4 bases, J lost 2 bases, and 19 bases lay in between. CDR3 size: 16 residues. Per germline, CDR1 SGHRS and CDR2 YFSETQ. CDR3: CASSDVGGGLTYEQYF. The CDR3 DNA reads TGCGCCAGCAGCGACGTGGGGGGAGGCTTGACCTACGAGCAGTACTTC.

The chain has TRBV6-6 and TRBJ2-5; D gene uncertain. The J call is in doubt because the DNA end fits TRBJ2-1 better. The CDR3 runs 14 residues. Germline values: CDR1 MNHNY, CDR2 SVGAGI (reference sequence). In DNA form, the CDR3 reads TGTGCCATTAAGAGGAGTGCGTCCTACAATGAGCAGTTCTTC. Translating gives CAIKRSASYNEQFF.

This clonotype showed up just a few times. The genes are TRBV5-1 and TRBJ2-7, with D possibly being TRBD2 (6 bases). This CDR3 contains 16 residues. Trimming shortened V by 4 bases and J by 2 bases, and 19 bases separated the two germline ends. Germline V gives CDR1 SGHRS, CDR2 YFSETQ. The CDR3 sequence: CASSPRPGDRPYEQYF. CDR3 in DNA: TGCGCCAGCAGCCCAAGGCCGGGGGATCGCCCCTACGAGCAGTACTTC.

The chain recombines TRBV7-2 with TRBJ1-4; D remains ambiguous. V gave up 1 base and J gave up 8 bases, with 14 bases separating them. The CDR3 extends over 15 amino acids. The germline V gene encodes CDR1 SGHTA and CDR2 FQGNSA. CDR3 in amino acids: CASSLGVMTSEKLFF. As DNA, the CDR3 is TGTGCCAGCAGCTTAGGGGTGATGACGAGCGAAAAACTGTTTTTT.

V usage is TRBV7-3 and J usage is TRBJ2-1; 7 bases are a match to TRBD1. The J segment lost 9 bases and the V segment lost 8 bases, leaving 10 bases of the junction unmatched. Germline CDR1 reads SGHTA; CDR2 reads FQGTGA. CDR3 length: 13 amino acids. CDR3 sequence reads: CASALGGSGEQFF. The CDR3 bases are TGTGCCAGCGCCCTAGGGGGCTCGGGTGAGCAGTTCTTC. Full variable domain (outside the CDR3, taken from reference TRBV7-3 and TRBJ2-1): GAGVSQTPSNKVTEKGKYVELRCDPISGHTALYWYRQSLGQGPEFLIYFQGTGAADDSGLPNDRFFAVRPEGSVSTLKIQRTERGDSAVYLCASALGGSGEQFFGPGTRLTVL.

This clonotype appeared a few times. The chain combines TRBV30 with TRBJ1-1; D is ambiguous. This CDR3 has 12 amino acids. The germline V and J ends were trimmed by 0 bases and 8 bases, with 10 bases remaining between them. CDR1 is GTSNPN and CDR2 is SVGIG in the germline V gene (reference sequence). Here the CDR3 reads CAWSVTRYEAFF. In DNA, the CDR3 is TGTGCCTGGAGTGTAACCAGGTACGAAGCTTTCTTT.

In this sample, this clonotype turned up a few times. The chain joins TRBV29-1 to TRBJ2-3; TRBD1 matches at 8 bases. V shed 6 bases and J 2 bases; nucleotides not matched to a gene: 4. This CDR3 region has 13 residues. CDR1 and CDR2 from the germline V gene are SQVTM and ANQGSEA. The CDR3 loop reads CSVNQGATDTQYF. The CDR3, as DNA: TGCAGCGTGAATCAGGGGGCCACAGATACGCAGTATTTT.

This clonotype showed up just a few times. The chain uses TRBV28 and TRBJ2-7; D may be TRBD1 (5 bases). V was pared by 6 bases and J by 5 bases, with 11 bases between. The V gene's germline CDR1 is MDHEN and CDR2 SYDVKM. CDR3 size: 12 residues. DNA for the CDR3: TGTGCCAGCAGCCCGCGACAGAACGAGCAGTACTTC. Translated, it gives CASSPRQNEQYF.

In this sample, this clonotype turned up a few times. This chain links TRBV20-1 with TRBJ2-7, with 8 nucleotides matching TRBD2. This CDR3 spans 18 amino acids. Trimming removed 3 bases from V and 0 bases from J; junction bases left unmatched: 16. Germline CDR1 is DFQATT and CDR2 is SNEGSKA (reference sequence). This CDR3 reads CSASPLNAGTRTSYEQYF. CDR3 sequence (DNA): TGCAGTGCTAGCCCCCTAAACGCCGGGACTAGAACCTCCTACGAGCAGTACTTC.

The CDR3 here is CASSLARGQGTGYTF. As DNA, the CDR3 is TGTGCCAGCAGTTTAGCGCGGGGTCAGGGAACTGGCTACACCTTC. The J gene is TRBJ1-2, the V gene TRBV27; maybe TRBD1 (5 bases). The germline V gene has CDR1 MNHEY and CDR2 SMNVEV (reference sequence). The CDR3 extends over 15 amino acids. Trimming took 2 bases from V and 7 from J, leaving 17 bases between them.

The chain uses TRBV27 and TRBJ1-1; a possible D gene is TRBD1 (6 bases). From germline, CDR1 is MNHEY and CDR2 SMNVEV (reference sequence). V dropped 2 bases and J dropped 4 bases, with 8 bases sitting between them. The CDR3 totals 13 residues. For the CDR3, the DNA is TGTGCCAGCAGTTTAACAGGGTCCACTGAAGCTTTCTTT. Its protein is CASSLTGSTEAFF.